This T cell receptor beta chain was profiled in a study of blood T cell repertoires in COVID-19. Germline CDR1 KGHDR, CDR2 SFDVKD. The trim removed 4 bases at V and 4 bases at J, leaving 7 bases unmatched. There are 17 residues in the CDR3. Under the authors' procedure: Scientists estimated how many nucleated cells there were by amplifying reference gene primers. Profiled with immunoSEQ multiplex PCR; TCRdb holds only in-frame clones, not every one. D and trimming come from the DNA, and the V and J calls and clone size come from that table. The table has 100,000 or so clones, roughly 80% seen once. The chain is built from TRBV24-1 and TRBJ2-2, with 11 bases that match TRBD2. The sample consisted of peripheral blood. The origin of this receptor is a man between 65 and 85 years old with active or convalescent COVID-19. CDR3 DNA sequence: TGTGCCACCAGTGACCTAGCGGGAGGCCCAGGCACCGGGGAGCTGTTTTTT. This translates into CATSDLAGGPGTGELFF.